What follows are 23 T cell receptor beta chains derived from one specimen sequenced in a study of PD-1 blockade in classical Hodgkin lymphoma. Every patient relapsed after autologous stem cell transplantation, and brentuximab vedotin exposure varied. The assay was immunoSEQ multiplex PCR, and TCRdb's table has in-frame clones only and misses some. In the table there are roughly 16,000 clones, roughly 82% of which are singletons. The source material was peripheral blood mononuclear cells (PBMCs), sampled before the second cycle of nivolumab. The receptors were sampled from a human donor with classical Hodgkin lymphoma.

This sequence joins TRBV12-5 and TRBJ2-2, with 7 bases matching TRBD1. The V gene end was trimmed by 5 bases and the J gene end by 6 bases; junction bases not matched to a gene: 6. From germline, CDR1 is LGHNT and CDR2 FRNRAP. The CDR3 spans 14 residues. The CDR3 DNA is TGTGCTAGTGGTCAAGGACAGGCGTCCGGGGAGCTGTTTTTT. It encodes CASGQGQASGELFF.

This clone was seen only a few times. V usage is TRBV4-1 and J usage is TRBJ2-3; 10 bases are shared with TRBD1. V lost 7 bases, J lost 1 base, and 5 bases stayed unmatched. Germline lookup yields CDR1 MGHRA and CDR2 YSYEKL. This CDR3 is 15 amino acids long. The CDR3 sequence is CASNGQGGGTDTQYF. The CDR3, as DNA: TGCGCCAGCAACGGACAGGGGGGGGGCACAGATACGCAGTATTTT.

This chain uses TRBV10-3 with TRBJ2-1; 9 bases agree with TRBD2. This CDR3 contains 16 residues. J gave up 4 bases and V 4 bases, and 8 bases lay outside the gene matches. Germline V gene sequence: CDR1 ENHRY, CDR2 SYGVKD. CDR3 in DNA: TGTGCCATCAGTGGGGGGGTTACTAGCGGGTACAATGAGCAGTTCTTC. Its translation is CAISGGVTSGYNEQFF.

The chain combines TRBV19 with TRBJ2-3; no clear D. CDR1 and CDR2 (germline): LNHDA, SQIVND (reference sequence). The CDR3 contains 13 residues. Between the trimmed V and J ends, which lost 7 bases and 1 base, there was a span of 9 bases. CDR3 bases: TGTGCCAGTACCTTTCCGGGCACAGATACGCAGTATTTT. Its translation: CASTFPGTDTQYF.

In this sample, this clone turned up a few times. The J gene is TRBJ2-3, the V gene TRBV28; 10 nucleotides agree with TRBD2. This CDR3 region has 15 residues. The ends lost 5 bases at V and 4 bases at J; junction bases unmatched: 6. Germline V CDR1 and CDR2: MDHEN, SYDVKM. The CDR3 here is CASSISGGQADTQYF. Written as DNA, the CDR3 is TGTGCCAGCAGTATTAGCGGGGGGCAGGCAGATACGCAGTATTTT.

The rearrangement uses TRBV30 and TRBJ1-6; no clear D. Trimming removed 0 bases from V and 8 bases from J, with 11 bases in between. CDR1 GTSNPN and CDR2 SVGIG come from the germline V gene (reference sequence). The CDR3 is 14 amino acids. The CDR3 spells CAWSVFSPHSPLHF. The CDR3 DNA is TGTGCCTGGAGTGTGTTCTCCCCCCATTCACCCCTCCACTTT. Full variable domain (rest looked up from reference TRBV30 and TRBJ1-6): SQTIHQWPATLVQPVGSPLSLECTVEGTSNPNLYWYRQAAGRGLQLLFYSVGIGQISSEVPQNLSASRPQDRQFILSSKKLLLSDSGFYLCAWSVFSPHSPLHFGNGTRLTVT.

The V call is TRBV25-1, the J call TRBJ2-1; D not resolved. The CDR3 is 14 residues long. V lost 5 bases and J 0 bases, leaving 8 bases between the germline ends. CDR1 is MGHDK, CDR2 SYGVNS, per germline. The CDR3, as DNA: TGTGCCAGCAGTTTGGAGAGCTCCTACAATGAGCAGTTCTTC. Translating gives CASSLESSYNEQFF. The entire variable domain, with the rest obtained from reference TRBV25-1 and TRBJ2-1, is as follows: EADIYQTPRYLVIGTGKKITLECSQTMGHDKMYWYQQDPGMELHLIHYSYGVNSTEKGDLSSESTVSRIRTEHFPLTLESARPSHTSQYLCASSLESSYNEQFFGPGTRLTVL.

The chain carries TRBV12-5 and TRBJ2-5; 9 bases align to TRBD1. The CDR3 totals 16 residues. V dropped 0 bases and J dropped 4; count of bases not matched to a gene: 6. Looked up from germline, CDR1 is LGHNT and CDR2 is FRNRAP. The DNA for the CDR3 is TGTGCTAGTGGTTTGGTACTACAGGGGGCGATAGAGACCCAGTACTTC. Translated: CASGLVLQGAIETQYF.

This clone was observed a single time. The chain has TRBV11-2 and TRBJ2-2; D is uncertain. Trimming pared 1 base from V and 6 bases from J, leaving 0 bases between. Germline values: CDR1 SGHAT, CDR2 FQNNGV. The CDR3 totals 11 residues. The CDR3 sequence: CASSLAGELFF. CDR3 coding DNA: TGTGCCAGCAGCTTAGCCGGGGAGCTGTTTTTT.

This chain links TRBV6-5 with TRBJ2-2, with D perhaps assigned TRBD1 or TRBD2 (5 bases each). V was cut by 2 bases and J by 1 base, with 5 bases left in between. Germline loops: CDR1 MNHEY, CDR2 SVGAGI. This CDR3 is 14 amino acids long. The CDR3 DNA follows: TGTGCCAGCAGTTACGGGGGGAACACCGGGGAGCTGTTTTTT. Protein product: CASSYGGNTGELFF.

This clone has a single count. The genes are TRBV5-1 and TRBJ2-3; 12 bases fit TRBD2. Germline CDR1 SGHRS, CDR2 YFSETQ. The trim removed 0 bases at V and 3 bases at J, leaving 5 bases unmatched. This CDR3 region has 17 residues. The CDR3 here is CASSLEPTSGGTDTQYF. The CDR3 coding sequence is TGCGCCAGCAGCTTGGAACCGACTAGCGGGGGTACAGATACGCAGTATTTT.

The chain joins TRBV5-8 to TRBJ2-3, with D uncertain. Between the trimmed V and J ends, which lost 4 bases and 1 base, there was a span of 13 bases. Germline assignment: CDR1 SGHTS and CDR2 YDEGEE. This CDR3 region has 15 residues. The CDR3 DNA follows: TGTGCCAGCAGCCGTCCTAGGGTAGGCACAGATACGCAGTATTTT. Translating gives CASSRPRVGTDTQYF.

This chain links TRBV7-9 with TRBJ2-2; 7 nucleotides match TRBD1. Trimming at V came to 5 bases and at J to 3 bases, leaving 9 bases not matched to a gene. Germline V lookup: CDR1 SEHNR, CDR2 FQNEAQ (reference sequence). The CDR3 loop spans 16 amino acids. CDR3 amino acids: CASSLATGPYTGELFF. CDR3 nucleotides: TGTGCCAGCAGCCTCGCGACAGGGCCATACACCGGGGAGCTGTTTTTT.

This chain connects TRBV4-3 to TRBJ2-2; 9 nucleotides match TRBD1. Germline CDR1 reads LGHNA; CDR2 reads YSLEER. Germline trimming cut 0 bases from V and 6 bases from J; bases unmatched to any gene: 2. This CDR3 contains 15 residues. CDR3 in amino acids: CASSQEGTGSGELFF. In nucleotides, the CDR3 is TGCGCCAGCAGCCAAGAAGGGACAGGGTCCGGGGAGCTGTTTTTT.

This clone was seen a few times. The CDR3 loop is CASSRDRPSPQPQHF. CDR3 DNA: TGTGCCAGCAGCCGGGACAGACCCTCTCCTCAGCCCCAGCATTTT. The gene calls are TRBV7-9 and TRBJ1-5; 7 bases are shared with TRBD1. CDR1 is SEHNR and CDR2 is FQNEAQ in the germline V gene (reference sequence). With V trimmed by 5 bases and J by 6 bases, 10 bases remained unmatched. This CDR3 comprises 15 residues.

The chain links TRBV19 to TRBJ1-4; TRBD1 matches 9 bases. The germline V gene encodes CDR1 LNHDA and CDR2 SQIVND (reference sequence). The CDR3 spans 14 residues. V lost 5 bases, J lost 9 bases, and 7 bases stayed unmatched. The CDR3 DNA reads as TGTGCCAGTAGTTCCGGGACAGGGAGTAAAAAACTGTTTTTT. Translation: CASSSGTGSKKLFF.

The rearrangement uses TRBV10-3 and TRBJ1-1; D remains ambiguous. The CDR3 extends over 12 amino acids. Trimming took 2 bases from V and 6 from J, leaving 7 bases between them. The V gene's germline CDR1 is ENHRY and CDR2 SYGVKD. In nucleotides, the CDR3 is TGTGCCATCAGTGAGACGGGGTCTGAAGCTTTCTTT. This codes for CAISETGSEAFF.

The CDR3 DNA sequence: TGTGCCAGCTCACCTCTAGCGGGGGGCCGAGGAGATACGCAGTATTTT. Translation gives CASSPLAGGRGDTQYF. The rearrangement joins TRBV18 to TRBJ2-3; 11 positions agree with TRBD2. The CDR3 is 16 residues long. The germline V gene encodes CDR1 KGHSH and CDR2 LQKENI. With V trimmed by 3 bases and J by 5 bases, 7 bases remained unmatched.

The chain employs TRBV9 and TRBJ2-7; no reliable D call. The CDR3 has 16 amino acids. V shed 3 bases and J shed 2 bases, with 18 bases lying between them. CDR1 and CDR2 from the germline V gene are SGDLS and YYNGEE. CDR3 loop: CASSAGPCVNTYEQYF. CDR3 nucleotides: TGTGCCAGCAGCGCCGGGCCCTGCGTAAATACCTACGAGCAGTACTTC.

A single count supports this clone. The chain joins TRBV4-2 to TRBJ1-2, with a tentative D call TRBD1 (5 bases). Germline lookup yields CDR1 LGHNA and CDR2 YNFKEQ. V lost 5 bases, J lost 2 bases, and 12 bases lay in between. This CDR3 region has 14 residues. The CDR3 nucleotides are TGTGCCAGCAGCTTGGGCTGGGACAACTATGGCTACACCTTC. Amino acid sequence: CASSLGWDNYGYTF.

The chain is built from TRBV5-1 and TRBJ2-7; the D gene is possibly TRBD2 (6 bases). The V gene's germline CDR1 is SGHRS and CDR2 YFSETQ. The germline V and J ends were trimmed by 2 bases and 6 bases, with 9 bases remaining between them. This CDR3 region has 12 residues. This CDR3 is CASSLGGIEQYF. CDR3 DNA sequence: TGCGCCAGCAGCTTAGGAGGGATCGAGCAGTACTTC.

The rearrangement links TRBV18 to TRBJ2-1; 7 bases map to TRBD2. The CDR3 covers 14 residues. After removal of 3 bases from V and 8 bases from J, the junction contained 7 bases not matched to a gene. CDR1 is KGHSH and CDR2 is LQKENI in the germline V gene. CDR3 DNA: TGTGCCAGCTCACCGGCGGGGGTAGACGATGAGCAGTTCTTC. It encodes CASSPAGVDDEQFF.

The genes are TRBV5-3 and TRBJ1-1; a weak D match, TRBD1 (5 bases). TRBV5-3 is treated as an ORF (open reading frame) with a function not yet certain. The CDR3 runs 13 residues. Trimming took off 6 bases at V and 3 bases at J, with 12 bases between the two ends. In DNA, the CDR3 is TGTGCCAGAAAACGAGGGGACCACACTGAAGCTTTCTTT. Translation gives CARKRGDHTEAFF.